This T cell receptor beta chain was recovered during a study of CD8 T cells in Susac syndrome. Overall study: Patients with Susac syndrome were therapy-naive, on corticosteroids, or on intravenous immunoglobulin alone at the time that blood was drawn. General study points: Across the total CD8+ repertoires, approximately 15 Susac-specific public clones were detected, and across the CD8+ TEMRA repertoires, several such clones were detected.

Patients with Susac syndrome fulfilled recently defined diagnostic criteria for definite or probable disease. This clonotype occurred once. The antigen remains unidentified. Random-hexamer reverse transcription was applied to about 0.5 to 1 ug RNA. One entry per CDR3 protein, called by TCRdb with MiXCR from the immunoSEQ multiplex PCR reads. The profile shows approximately 83,000 distinct CDR3 sequences, 90% to 95% of them singletons. This CDR3 is 13 amino acids long. Trimming removed 5 bases from V and 6 bases from J, with 11 bases in between. CDR1 and CDR2 from the germline V gene are SEHNR and FQNEAQ (reference sequence).

This TCR came from a human donor with Susac syndrome. This chain uses TRBV7-9 with TRBJ2-1, with D perhaps matching TRBD1 (6 bases). Sequenced: CD8+ T cells from PBMCs. The CDR3 loop reads CASSTSGVNEQFF. DNA of the CDR3: TGTGCCAGCAGCACCTCAGGGGTCAATGAGCAGTTCTTC. The complete variable domain, with remaining parts taken from reference TRBV7-9 and TRBJ2-1, reads DTGVSQNPRHKITKRGQNVTFRCDPISEHNRLYWYRQTLGQGPEFLTYFQNEAQLEKSRLLSDRFSAERPKGSFSTLEIQRTEQGDSAMYLCASSTSGVNEQFFGPGTRLTVL.